This T cell receptor beta chain is from a study of T cell responses to AZD1222 COVID-19 vaccine. Profiled with immunoSEQ multiplex PCR; TCRdb holds only in-frame clones, not every one. Here the sample spans some 140,000 clones, about nine tenths being singletons. General study findings and limits: Clonal diversity was possibly underestimated, and white British individuals and females predominated among donors. There were repertoire samples only from the period after the peak T cell response. Reportedly, nearly half of unique spike TCRs recognized epitopes outside B.1.351/B.1.1.7 mutations.

Turning to this clone: Its target is not known.

The germline gives CDR1 LGHDT, CDR2 YNNKEL (reference sequence). The CDR3 is 16 amino acids. V was cut by 0 bases and J by 1 base, with 12 bases left in between. The material was peripheral blood, obtained 28 days after the second AZD1222 dose. The chain employs TRBV3-1 (or the pseudogene TRBV3-2) and TRBJ1-2; possible D gene TRBD1, 5 bases. The source of this sequence is an adult who received the AZD1222 COVID-19 vaccine. CDR3 nucleotides: TGTGCCAGCAGCCAAGAGTGGGGACCCGATAACTATGGCTACACCTTC. Its protein product is CASSQEWGPDNYGYTF.